This TCR beta chain emerged from a study of shared clonotypes between healthy human individuals. PBMC DNA, left unsorted, was sequenced on ten immunoSEQ deep assay plates. TCRdb keeps only in-frame clones here, not all; method: immunoSEQ multiplex PCR. Of about 490,000 clones listed, 65% to 80% were seen once; the top ten hold less than 15%. Whole-study findings and limits: Genetic and exposure-history diversity was limited by the few donors.

As to this clone: Antigen: not known.

Per the germline V gene, CDR1 is SQVTM and CDR2 is ANQGSEA. The CDR3 runs to 13 residues. V lost 7 bases and J lost 0; bases outside the gene matches: 5. The specimen sequenced was PBMCs. The clonotype comes from a woman in her forties in good health. Some clones in this sample may be carry-over from other donors' samples. The rearrangement joins TRBV29-1 to TRBJ2-7, with 8 bases matching TRBD2. CDR3 DNA: TGCAGCGGGCGCGGGGGGACCTCCTACGAGCAGTACTTC. Amino acids: CSGRGGTSYEQYF.